Presented here are 29 T cell receptor beta chains from one specimen sequenced in a study of cytomegalovirus exposure and HLA in healthy donors. PCR used 60 Vbeta primers and 13 Jbeta primers. TCRdb's copy holds only in-frame clones and misses some; the assay was immunoSEQ multiplex PCR. Of approximately 90,000 clones detected, 6.5% to 8% appear once; the ten largest clones hold 2% to 2.5%. The sequenced material came from PBMCs. Every receptor here comes from a man in his fifties in good health and CMV-seronegative.

In this sample, this clone turned up a few times. The chain carries TRBV9 and TRBJ2-5; tentatively, D is TRBD1 (5 bases). The CDR3 totals 16 residues. Looked up from germline, CDR1 is SGDLS and CDR2 is YYNGEE. V lost 0 bases to trimming and J lost 2 bases, with 14 bases between them. CDR3 protein: CASSVEVGAVQETQYF. As DNA, the CDR3 is TGTGCCAGCAGCGTAGAAGTTGGGGCGGTACAAGAGACCCAGTACTTC.

The chain combines TRBV28 with TRBJ1-5; TRBD1 might be the D (5 bases). CDR3 size: 12 residues. V gave up 7 bases and J gave up 6 bases, with 10 bases separating them. Germline values: CDR1 MDHEN, CDR2 SYDVKM. The CDR3 region has the DNA TGTGCCAGCACCCCGGGGGGTCAGCCCCAGCATTTT. Translation gives CASTPGGQPQHF.

V and J are TRBV5-4 and TRBJ2-1, with TRBD1 matching 7 bases. Trimming cost V 0 bases and J 3 bases; bases outside gene matches: 3. CDR3 length: 15 amino acids. Germline V CDR1 and CDR2: SGHNT, YYREEE (reference sequence). The chain's CDR3 is CASSLGQGDYNEQFF. The CDR3, as DNA: TGTGCCAGCAGCTTGGGCCAGGGGGACTACAATGAGCAGTTCTTC.

This clone has a handful of counts. The chain has TRBV4-2 and TRBJ2-5, with 14 bases aligning to TRBD2. V lost 0 bases and J lost 1; bases outside the gene matches: 13. Germline loops: CDR1 LGHNA, CDR2 YNFKEQ. The length of the CDR3 is 21 residues. Here the CDR3 DNA reads TGTGCCAGCAGCCAAGAATCCCGCGGACTAGCGGGGGGTTTTGCCCAAGAGACCCAGTACTTC. Translation: CASSQESRGLAGGFAQETQYF.

This clone was counted between two and nine times. This chain joins TRBV4-1 and TRBJ2-5; 12 nucleotides line up with TRBD2. The germline gives CDR1 MGHRA, CDR2 YSYEKL. This CDR3 spans 15 amino acids. With V trimmed by 5 bases and J by 4 bases, 5 bases remained unmatched. CDR3 amino acids: CASSLTSGGLETQYF. In nucleotides, the CDR3 is TGCGCCAGCAGCTTAACTAGCGGGGGGCTAGAGACCCAGTACTTC.

This clone was observed a few times. V gene TRBV7-9 combines with J gene TRBJ2-7; TRBD1 agrees at 9 bases. The CDR3 covers 15 residues. The V gene's germline CDR1 is SEHNR and CDR2 FQNEAQ (reference sequence). Trimming took 5 bases from V and 5 from J; bases not matched to a gene: 10. The CDR3 loop is CASSGRDRAKNEQYF. The CDR3 DNA reads as TGTGCCAGCAGCGGAAGGGACAGGGCTAAGAACGAGCAGTACTTC.

The gene calls are TRBV5-1 and TRBJ1-4; 9 nucleotides agree with TRBD1. This CDR3 contains 15 residues. Looked up from germline, CDR1 is SGHRS and CDR2 is YFSETQ. Trimming cost V 0 bases and J 7 bases; bases outside gene matches: 4. CDR3 DNA: TGCGCCAGCAGCTTGGCGGGACAGGGAGGTGAAAAACTGTTTTTT. It encodes CASSLAGQGGEKLFF.

V gene TRBV5-1 combines with J gene TRBJ2-5, with D possibly TRBD1 on 6 matching bases. The V and J ends lost 2 bases and 0 bases respectively, with 14 bases between them. The CDR3 is made up of 16 amino acids. Looked up from germline, CDR1 is SGHRS and CDR2 is YFSETQ. The CDR3, as DNA: TGCGCCAGCAGCTTACCCGGACAGCTTTACCAAGAGACCCAGTACTTC. Protein sequence: CASSLPGQLYQETQYF.

This clone appeared a few times. The gene calls are TRBV5-1 and TRBJ2-7; tentative D call: TRBD2 (6 bases). V shed 3 bases and J shed 4 bases, with 14 bases lying between them. The CDR3 has 14 amino acids. Germline V lookup: CDR1 SGHRS, CDR2 YFSETQ. The CDR3 sequence: CASSSPGGIYEQYF. The CDR3 nucleotides are TGCGCCAGCAGCTCACCAGGAGGGATATACGAGCAGTACTTC.

The V and J genes are TRBV9 and TRBJ1-1, with TRBD1 matching 8 bases. V was pared by 0 bases and J by 5 bases, with 3 bases of the junction left unmatched. Germline lookup yields CDR1 SGDLS and CDR2 YYNGEE. CDR3 size: 14 residues. As DNA, the CDR3 is TGTGCCAGCAGCGTAGTAGGACAGGGAACTGAAGCTTTCTTT. This translates into CASSVVGQGTEAFF.

The gene calls are TRBV5-1 and TRBJ2-7, with TRBD1 matching over 12 bases. This CDR3 has 20 residues. From germline, CDR1 is SGHRS and CDR2 YFSETQ. Trimming removed 3 bases from V and 1 base from J; junction bases left unmatched: 17. CDR3: CASSYPDGDRGQGNSYEQYF. The CDR3 bases are TGCGCCAGCAGCTATCCCGATGGGGACAGGGGGCAGGGGAATTCCTACGAGCAGTACTTC.

This clone was counted only a few times. The chain couples TRBV5-1 to TRBJ2-7; no clear D gene. CDR3 size: 15 residues. The ends were cut back, 4 bases at V and 6 bases at J, with 20 bases in the middle. The germline V gene has CDR1 SGHRS and CDR2 YFSETQ. The DNA for the CDR3 is TGCGCCAGCAGCCAACCGGAGATGTCTCCGCGCGAGCAGTACTTC. Translating it yields CASSQPEMSPREQYF. Based on the CDR3 plus reference TRBV5-1 and TRBJ2-7, the full variable domain is KAGVTQTPRYLIKTRGQQVTLSCSPISGHRSVSWYQQTPGQGLQFLFEYFSETQRNKGNFPGRFSGRQFSNSRSEMNVSTLELGDSALYLCASSQPEMSPREQYFGPGTRLTVT.

This clone appeared a few times. The gene calls are TRBV6-5 and TRBJ2-3; 7 positions match TRBD2. This CDR3 comprises 14 residues. Germline CDR1 reads MNHEY; CDR2 reads SVGAGI. V shed 7 bases and J 3 bases; nucleotides not matched to a gene: 7. The CDR3 coding sequence is TGTGCCAGCAATCAGCGGGGCACTACAGATACGCAGTATTTT. Amino acids: CASNQRGTTDTQYF.

This chain uses TRBV5-5 with TRBJ2-7, with D maybe TRBD1 (5 bases). CDR1 SGHKS and CDR2 YYEKEE come from the germline V gene (reference sequence). The V gene lost 1 base and the J gene lost 5 bases, with 16 bases spanning the gap. This CDR3 contains 15 residues. The CDR3 sequence is CASSLNLARVDEQYF. The CDR3, as DNA: TGTGCCAGCAGCTTGAATCTGGCCAGGGTGGACGAGCAGTACTTC. Full variable domain (rest looked up from reference TRBV5-5 and TRBJ2-7): DAGVTQSPTHLIKTRGQQVTLRCSPISGHKSVSWYQQVLGQGPQFIFQYYEKEERGRGNFPDRFSARQFPNYSSELNVNALLLGDSALYLCASSLNLARVDEQYFGPGTRLTVT.

The chain carries TRBV4-1 and TRBJ1-2; D not certain. There are 17 residues in the CDR3. Germline CDR1 reads MGHRA; CDR2 reads YSYEKL. The ends were cut back, 0 bases at V and 4 bases at J, with 18 bases in the middle. The CDR3, as DNA: TGCGCCAGCAGCCAAGATCTGCAGACTATGTTCTCCTATGGCTACACCTTC. Translated, it gives CASSQDLQTMFSYGYTF.

This clone was found a few times. V usage is TRBV6-5 and J usage is TRBJ1-4; D is undetermined. This CDR3 is 15 amino acids long. Trimming shortened V by 0 bases and J by 2 bases, and 7 bases separated the two germline ends. Per germline, CDR1 MNHEY and CDR2 SVGAGI. This CDR3 reads CASSYSWATNEKLFF. The CDR3 DNA follows: TGTGCCAGCAGTTACTCGTGGGCGACTAATGAAAAACTGTTTTTT.

This rearrangement joins TRBV6-6 to TRBJ2-7; 9 bases are a match to TRBD2. Trimming cost V 6 bases and J 5 bases; bases outside gene matches: 11. The CDR3 is made up of 15 amino acids. CDR1 and CDR2 from the germline V gene are MNHNY and SVGAGI (reference sequence). CDR3 coding DNA: TGTGCCAGCAGAGAGAATAGCGGGAGCAGGAACGAGCAGTACTTC. It is translated as CASRENSGSRNEQYF.

The chain uses TRBV4-3 and TRBJ2-5; TRBD1 might be the D (6 bases). TRBJ2-7 matches the DNA end more closely, so the J call is doubtful. The CDR3 totals 14 residues. The germline gives CDR1 LGHNA, CDR2 YSLEER. The DNA of the CDR3 is TGCGCCAGCAGTTCGGACAGTCGTGGCTACGAGCAGTACTTC. Amino acids: CASSSDSRGYEQYF.

This clone turned up a few times. V usage is TRBV4-3 and J usage is TRBJ2-3, with D perhaps matching TRBD2 (5 bases). The V end lost 0 bases, the J end lost 5 bases, and 12 bases lay between the germline ends. The length of the CDR3 is 15 residues. From germline, CDR1 is LGHNA and CDR2 YSLEER. CDR3 amino acids: CASSQEGGQEDTQYF. In nucleotides, the CDR3 is TGCGCCAGCAGCCAAGAAGGCGGGCAGGAAGATACGCAGTATTTT.

CDR3: CASSYSSRGTYEQYF. The CDR3 coding sequence is TGTGCCAGCAGTTACTCGAGCAGGGGGACCTACGAGCAGTACTTC. The chain uses TRBV6-5 and TRBJ2-7; 7 nucleotides line up with TRBD1. The CDR3 loop spans 15 amino acids. The V and J ends lost 0 bases and 2 bases, in that order; junction bases with no gene match: 4. In germline, CDR1 is MNHEY, CDR2 SVGAGI.

The J gene is TRBJ1-6, the V gene TRBV27; no reliable D call. The germline V gene encodes CDR1 MNHEY and CDR2 SMNVEV (reference sequence). This CDR3 comprises 15 residues. V lost 5 bases to trimming and J lost 7 bases, with 15 bases between them. The CDR3 region has the DNA TGTGCCAGCAGTCCATTCGACACCTTCAATTCACCCCTCCACTTT. This encodes CASSPFDTFNSPLHF.

CDR3 protein: CASREGVGELFF. The CDR3 bases are TGTGCCAGCAGAGAGGGCGTCGGGGAGCTGTTTTTT. The J gene is TRBJ2-2, the V gene TRBV6-6; tentatively, D is TRBD2 (5 bases). V lost 6 bases and J 7 bases, leaving 9 bases between the germline ends. Germline loops: CDR1 MNHNY, CDR2 SVGAGI (reference sequence). The CDR3 extends over 12 amino acids.

This clone showed up just a few times. The J gene is TRBJ1-2, the V gene TRBV25-1, with 7 bases fitting TRBD1. CDR1 is MGHDK and CDR2 is SYGVNS in the germline V gene. V lost 2 bases, J lost 5 bases, and 11 bases stayed unmatched. The CDR3 sequence is 16 residues long. CDR3 DNA: TGTGCCAGCAGTGAAAGCGGCAGGGGGATAGGATATGGCTACACCTTC. This codes for CASSESGRGIGYGYTF.

This clone was detected a few times. The chain uses TRBV10-3 and TRBJ1-1; maybe TRBD1 (5 bases). This CDR3 is 15 amino acids long. The V end lost 0 bases, the J end lost 10 bases, and 18 bases lay between the germline ends. Germline-derived CDR1 and CDR2 are ENHRY and SYGVKD. The CDR3 coding sequence is TGTGCCATCAGTGAGTCAGCCAGGGAGGGAACGGGAGCTTTCTTT. Translation: CAISESAREGTGAFF.

This chain joins TRBV28 and TRBJ2-2; 7 bases fit TRBD2. CDR3 size: 12 residues. Germline V gene lookup returns CDR1 MDHEN and CDR2 SYDVKM. V shed 7 bases and J 7 bases; nucleotides not matched to a gene: 3. The CDR3 is CASTRGGGELFF. As DNA, the CDR3 is TGTGCCAGCACCCGCGGGGGCGGGGAGCTGTTTTTT. Variable domain in full (rest from reference TRBV28 and TRBJ2-2): DVKVTQSSRYLVKRTGEKVFLECVQDMDHENMFWYRQDPGLGLRLIYFSYDVKMKEKGDIPEGYSVSREKKERFSLILESASTNQTSMYLCASTRGGGELFFGEGSRLTVL.

This chain joins TRBV7-3 and TRBJ2-2, with 8 bases identical to TRBD1. With V trimmed by 4 bases and J by 6 bases, 7 bases remained unmatched. There are 15 residues in the CDR3. Germline CDR1 and CDR2: SGHTA and FQGTGA. The CDR3 DNA reads as TGTGCCAGCAGCTCAGGACAGGGCTGGGCCGGGGAGCTGTTTTTT. This gives the protein CASSSGQGWAGELFF. Variable domain in full (rest from reference TRBV7-3 and TRBJ2-2): GAGVSQTPSNKVTEKGKYVELRCDPISGHTALYWYRQSLGQGPEFLIYFQGTGAADDSGLPNDRFFAVRPEGSVSTLKIQRTERGDSAVYLCASSSGQGWAGELFFGEGSRLTVL.

The chain recombines TRBV27 with TRBJ1-1, with 8 bases matching TRBD1. There are 15 residues in the CDR3. V shed 3 bases, J shed 4 bases, and the junction held 7 bases outside the gene matches. Germline assignment: CDR1 MNHEY and CDR2 SMNVEV (reference sequence). In DNA form, the CDR3 reads TGTGCCAGCAGTTTCCGACAGGGGAAAGGCACTGAAGCTTTCTTT. Translated: CASSFRQGKGTEAFF.

The chain recombines TRBV30 with TRBJ2-7, with unresolved D. The CDR3 sequence is 13 residues long. Germline V lookup: CDR1 GTSNPN, CDR2 SVGIG (reference sequence). Trimming took off 2 bases at V and 2 bases at J, with 10 bases between the two ends. DNA for the CDR3: TGTGCCTGGAGTACGGCGGCGACCTACGAGCAGTACTTC. This encodes CAWSTAATYEQYF.

The genes are TRBV5-8 and TRBJ1-5; 7 bases map to TRBD1. V shed 4 bases, J shed 4 bases, and the junction held 5 bases outside the gene matches. Germline loops: CDR1 SGHTS, CDR2 YDEGEE. The CDR3 is made up of 14 amino acids. CDR3: CASSRRQGNQPQHF. The CDR3 DNA sequence: TGTGCCAGCAGCAGGCGACAGGGTAATCAGCCCCAGCATTTT.